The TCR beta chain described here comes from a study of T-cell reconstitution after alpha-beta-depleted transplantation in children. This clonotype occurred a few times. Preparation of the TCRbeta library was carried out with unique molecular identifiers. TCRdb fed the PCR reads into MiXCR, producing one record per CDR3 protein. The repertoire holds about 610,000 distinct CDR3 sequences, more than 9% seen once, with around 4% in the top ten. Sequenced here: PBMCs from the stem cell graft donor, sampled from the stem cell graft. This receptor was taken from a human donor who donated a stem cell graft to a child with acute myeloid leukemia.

Here the CDR3 reads CASSLEGVGYNEQFF. CDR3 DNA sequence: TGTGCCAGCAGCTTAGAGGGAGTGGGATACAATGAGCAGTTCTTC. The gene calls are TRBV7-2 and TRBJ2-1; tentative D call: TRBD2 (5 bases). CDR1 is SGHTA, CDR2 FQGNSA, per germline. The CDR3 has 15 residues. With 1 base removed from V and 4 bases from J, the gap between germline ends came to 11 bases.